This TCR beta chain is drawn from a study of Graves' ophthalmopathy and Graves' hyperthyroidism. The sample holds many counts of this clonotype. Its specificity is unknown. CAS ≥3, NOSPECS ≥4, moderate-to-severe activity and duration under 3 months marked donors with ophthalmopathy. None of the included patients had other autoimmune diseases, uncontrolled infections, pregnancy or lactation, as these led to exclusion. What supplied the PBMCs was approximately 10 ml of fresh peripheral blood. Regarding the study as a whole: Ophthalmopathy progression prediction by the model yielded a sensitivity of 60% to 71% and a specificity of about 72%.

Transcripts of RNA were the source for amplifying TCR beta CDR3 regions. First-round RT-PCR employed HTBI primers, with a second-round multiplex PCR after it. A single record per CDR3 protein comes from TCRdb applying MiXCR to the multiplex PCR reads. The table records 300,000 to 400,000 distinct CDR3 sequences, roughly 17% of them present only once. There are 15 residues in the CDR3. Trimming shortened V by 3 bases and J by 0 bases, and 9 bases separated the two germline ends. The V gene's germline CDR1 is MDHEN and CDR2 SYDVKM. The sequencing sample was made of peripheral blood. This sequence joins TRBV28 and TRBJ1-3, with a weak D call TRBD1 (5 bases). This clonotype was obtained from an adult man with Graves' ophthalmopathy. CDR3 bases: TGTGCCAGCAGTTTTGGGGGGAGCTCTGGAAACACCATATATTTT. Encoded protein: CASSFGGSSGNTIYF.